This T cell receptor (beta chain) was sequenced during a study of T cells after yellow fever vaccination. On the study more broadly: Fractions containing few cells were prepared with SMART-Seq v4 Ultra Low Input. Findings of the study overall: Contamination of FACS-sorted repertoires by abundant clonotypes from the bulk population could occur. Re-detected after boosting: most primary clones, 96% of CD4 and 80% to 90% of CD8.

Making TCR cDNA involved 5'RACE template switching, which added UMIs and a universal primer site. TCRdb recomputed calls from the 5' RACE reads with MiXCR, one row per CDR3 protein. The top ten hold approximately 3.5% of the sample, which has just over 250,000 distinct CDR3 sequences, roughly 5.6% seen once. Many counts were recorded for this clonotype. As yet, its antigen is unknown. This receptor was taken from a man aged 18 to 35 who received the YFV17D yellow fever vaccine. The sample consisted of CD4+ T cells sorted from PBMCs, taken on the day of the yellow fever booster vaccination.

CDR3 region: CASSRGVGSYNSPLHF. CDR3 nucleotides: TGTGCCAGCAGTCGTGGGGTGGGCTCCTATAATTCACCCCTCCACTTT. The chain has TRBV12-3 or TRBV12-4 and TRBJ1-6; D is uncertain. The CDR3 loop spans 16 amino acids. V lost 5 bases, J lost 0 bases, and 11 bases lay in between.